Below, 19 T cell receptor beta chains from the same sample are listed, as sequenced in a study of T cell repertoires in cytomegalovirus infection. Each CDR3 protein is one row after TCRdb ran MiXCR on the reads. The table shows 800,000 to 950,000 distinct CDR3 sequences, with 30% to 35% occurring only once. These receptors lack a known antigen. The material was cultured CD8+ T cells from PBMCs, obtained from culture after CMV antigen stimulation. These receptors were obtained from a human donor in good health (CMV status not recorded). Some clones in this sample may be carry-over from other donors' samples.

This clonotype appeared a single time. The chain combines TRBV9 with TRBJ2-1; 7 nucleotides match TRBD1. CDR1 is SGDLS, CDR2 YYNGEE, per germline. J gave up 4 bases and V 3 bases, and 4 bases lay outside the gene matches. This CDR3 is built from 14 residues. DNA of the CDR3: TGTGCCAGCAGCGGTCGGGACAGTTACAATGAGCAGTTCTTC. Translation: CASSGRDSYNEQFF.

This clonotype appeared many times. CDR3 amino acids: CASSHRDGYQPQHF. The CDR3 DNA sequence: TGTGCCAGTAGCCACCGGGACGGCTATCAGCCCCAGCATTTT. V gene TRBV19 combines with J gene TRBJ1-5, with a tentative D call TRBD1 (5 bases). CDR1 and CDR2 from the germline V gene are LNHDA and SQIVND (reference sequence). The CDR3 is 14 amino acids. V dropped 6 bases and J dropped 5 bases, with 14 bases sitting between them.

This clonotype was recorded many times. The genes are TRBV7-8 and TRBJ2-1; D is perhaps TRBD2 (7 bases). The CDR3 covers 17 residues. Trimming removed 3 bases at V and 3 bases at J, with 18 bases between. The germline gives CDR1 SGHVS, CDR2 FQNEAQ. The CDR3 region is CASSFNREGDNYNEQFF. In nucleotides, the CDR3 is TGTGCCAGCAGCTTCAACAGGGAGGGAGATAACTACAATGAGCAGTTCTTC.

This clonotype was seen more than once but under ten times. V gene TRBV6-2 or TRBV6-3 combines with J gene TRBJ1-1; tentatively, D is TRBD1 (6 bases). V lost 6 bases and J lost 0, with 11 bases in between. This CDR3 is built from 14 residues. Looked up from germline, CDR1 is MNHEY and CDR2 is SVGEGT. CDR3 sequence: CASRPDRLNTEAFF. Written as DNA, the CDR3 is TGTGCCAGCAGACCCGACAGGTTGAACACTGAAGCTTTCTTT.

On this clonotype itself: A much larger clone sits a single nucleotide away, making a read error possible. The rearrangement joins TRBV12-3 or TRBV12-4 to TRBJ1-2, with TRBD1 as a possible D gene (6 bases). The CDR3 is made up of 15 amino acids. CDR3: CGSSLEPGEGDGYTF. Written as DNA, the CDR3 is TGTGGCAGCAGTTTAGAGCCGGGGGAGGGGGACGGCTACACCTTC.

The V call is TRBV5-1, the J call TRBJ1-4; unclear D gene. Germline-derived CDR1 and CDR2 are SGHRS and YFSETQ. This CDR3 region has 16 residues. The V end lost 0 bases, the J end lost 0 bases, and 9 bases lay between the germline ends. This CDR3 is CASSLVELPTNEKLFF. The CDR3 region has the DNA TGCGCCAGCAGCTTGGTGGAGCTTCCAACTAATGAAAAACTGTTTTTT.

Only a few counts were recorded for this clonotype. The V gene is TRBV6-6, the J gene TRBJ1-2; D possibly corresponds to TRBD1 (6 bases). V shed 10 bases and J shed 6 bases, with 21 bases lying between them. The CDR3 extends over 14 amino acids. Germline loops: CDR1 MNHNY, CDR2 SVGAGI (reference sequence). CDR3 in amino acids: CAIPGGGLNDGYTF. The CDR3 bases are TGTGCCATCCCCGGGGGGGGGCTAAATGATGGCTACACCTTC.

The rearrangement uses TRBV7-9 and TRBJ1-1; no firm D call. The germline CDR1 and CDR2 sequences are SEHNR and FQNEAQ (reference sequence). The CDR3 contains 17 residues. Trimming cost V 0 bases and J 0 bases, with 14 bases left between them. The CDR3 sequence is CASSLAGPKLMNTEAFF. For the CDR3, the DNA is TGTGCCAGCAGCTTAGCAGGACCCAAACTCATGAACACTGAAGCTTTCTTT.

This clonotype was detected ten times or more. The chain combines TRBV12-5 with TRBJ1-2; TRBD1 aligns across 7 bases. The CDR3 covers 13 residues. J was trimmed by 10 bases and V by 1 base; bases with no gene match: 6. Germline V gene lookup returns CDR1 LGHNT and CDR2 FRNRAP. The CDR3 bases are TGTGCTAGTGGTTTGGCCGATGACAGGGCCTACACCTTC. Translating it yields CASGLADDRAYTF.

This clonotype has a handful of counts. The CDR3 DNA reads TGTGCCAGCTCGGGCTTAAGGACTAGCTTGGAGACCCAGTACTTC. Translating gives CASSGLRTSLETQYF. The chain uses TRBV18 and TRBJ2-5; 8 positions agree with TRBD2. Trimming took 6 bases from V and 5 from J; bases not matched to a gene: 11. CDR3 length equals 15 residues. The V gene's germline CDR1 is KGHSH and CDR2 LQKENI.

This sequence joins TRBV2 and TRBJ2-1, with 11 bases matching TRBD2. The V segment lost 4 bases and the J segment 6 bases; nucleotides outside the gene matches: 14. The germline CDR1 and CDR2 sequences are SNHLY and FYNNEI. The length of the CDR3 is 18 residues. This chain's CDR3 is CASSGRSRLAGPTNEQFF. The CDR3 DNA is TGTGCCAGCAGTGGGAGGTCCCGACTAGCGGGGCCAACCAATGAGCAGTTCTTC.

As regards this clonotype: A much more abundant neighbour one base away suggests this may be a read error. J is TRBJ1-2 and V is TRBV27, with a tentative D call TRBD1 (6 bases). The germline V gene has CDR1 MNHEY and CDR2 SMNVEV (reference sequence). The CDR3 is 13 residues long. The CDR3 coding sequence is TGTGTCAGCAGTTTATCGGCAGGGGTCGGCTACACCTTC. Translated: CVSSLSAGVGYTF.

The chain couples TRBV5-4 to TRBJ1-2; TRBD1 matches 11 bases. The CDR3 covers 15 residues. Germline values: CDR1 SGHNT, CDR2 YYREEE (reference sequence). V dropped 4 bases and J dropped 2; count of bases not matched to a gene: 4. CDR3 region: CASSAGDRGNYGYTF. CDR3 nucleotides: TGTGCCAGCAGCGCCGGGGACAGGGGGAACTATGGCTACACCTTC.

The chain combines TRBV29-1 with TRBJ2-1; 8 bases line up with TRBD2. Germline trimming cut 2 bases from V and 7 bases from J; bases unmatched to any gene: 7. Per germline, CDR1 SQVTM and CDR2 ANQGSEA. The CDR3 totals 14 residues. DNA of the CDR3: TGCAGCGTTGAACCCGGGACTAGAGAGAATGAGCAGTTCTTC. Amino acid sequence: CSVEPGTRENEQFF.

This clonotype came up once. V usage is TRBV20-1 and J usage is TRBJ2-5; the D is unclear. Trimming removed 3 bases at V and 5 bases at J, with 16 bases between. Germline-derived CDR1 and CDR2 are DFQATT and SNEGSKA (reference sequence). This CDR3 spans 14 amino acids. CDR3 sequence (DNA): TGCAGTGCTAGCTCGGGCTGGGGTGTGGAGACCCAGTACTTC. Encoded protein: CSASSGWGVETQYF.

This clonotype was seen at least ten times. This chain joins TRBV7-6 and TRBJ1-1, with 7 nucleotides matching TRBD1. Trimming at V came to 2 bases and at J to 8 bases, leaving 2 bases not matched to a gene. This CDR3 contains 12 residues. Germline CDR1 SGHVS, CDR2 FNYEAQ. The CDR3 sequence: CASSLTGAEAFF. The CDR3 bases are TGTGCCAGCAGCTTAACAGGGGCAGAAGCTTTCTTT.

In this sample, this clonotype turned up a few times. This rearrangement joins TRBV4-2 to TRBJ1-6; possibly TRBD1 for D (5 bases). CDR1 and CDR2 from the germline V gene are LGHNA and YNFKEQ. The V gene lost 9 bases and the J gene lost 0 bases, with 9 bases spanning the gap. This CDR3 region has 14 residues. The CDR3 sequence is CASTQASYNSPLHF. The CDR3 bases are TGTGCCAGTACACAGGCCTCCTATAATTCACCCCTCCACTTT.

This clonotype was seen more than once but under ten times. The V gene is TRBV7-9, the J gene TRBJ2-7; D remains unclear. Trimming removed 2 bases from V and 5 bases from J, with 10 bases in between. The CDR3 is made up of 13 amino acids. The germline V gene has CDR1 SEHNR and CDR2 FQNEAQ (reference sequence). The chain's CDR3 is CASSLTSVDEQYV. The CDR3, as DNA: TGTGCCAGCAGCTTAACATCCGTCGACGAGCAGTACGTC.

Here the CDR3 DNA reads TGTGCCAGCAGCCAGGGACGGAGGGAAAAACTGTTTTTT. Its protein is CASSQGRREKLFF. The genes are TRBV5-6 and TRBJ1-4; D is possibly TRBD1 (5 bases). Deletions cut 4 bases from V and 8 bases from J, with 12 bases between. The CDR3 has 13 residues. Germline CDR1 and CDR2: SGHDT and YYEEEE.